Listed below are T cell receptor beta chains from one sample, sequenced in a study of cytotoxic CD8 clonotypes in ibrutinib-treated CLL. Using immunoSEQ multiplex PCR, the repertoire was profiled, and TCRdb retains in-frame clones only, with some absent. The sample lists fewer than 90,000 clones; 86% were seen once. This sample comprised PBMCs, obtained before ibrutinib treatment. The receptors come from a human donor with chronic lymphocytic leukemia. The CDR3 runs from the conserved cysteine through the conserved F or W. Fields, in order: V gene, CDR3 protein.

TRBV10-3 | CAISDREEQYF
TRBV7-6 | CASSPPGVANYGYTF
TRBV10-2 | CASRRTGTGETQYF
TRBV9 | CASSIGTSTGELFF
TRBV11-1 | CASSLLSLPNTEAFF
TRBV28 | CASSSTQIDTYNTEAFF
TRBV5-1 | CASSLEGGSNTGELFF
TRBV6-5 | CASKNQRANTGELFF
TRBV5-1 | CASSLDHRDAYEQYF
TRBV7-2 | CASSLVLGLAETYEQYF
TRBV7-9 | CASSISAPQETQYF
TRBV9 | CASSRGLAGVTGELFF
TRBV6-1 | CASNNDRDNNQPQHF
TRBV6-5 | CASSYSYGLPDTQYF
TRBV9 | CASSEVAGGRLREQYF
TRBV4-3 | CASSQGVGLAGGKARSYNEQFF
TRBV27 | CASSDGFLGNTIYF
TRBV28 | CASLGQGSGIDEQYF
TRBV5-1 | CGTPSTDTQYF
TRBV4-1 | CASSLLAGGYNEQFF
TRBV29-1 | CSGWTRTGSISTF
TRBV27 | CASSWGQGNTEAFF
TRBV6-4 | CASSASGGGGQPQHF
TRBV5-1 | CASSLGGTGYYEQYF
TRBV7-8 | CASSLERAMGGMYNEQFF
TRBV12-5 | CASGRGPPLYGYTF
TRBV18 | CASSPGQGGFNTGELFF
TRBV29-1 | CSVDTGVSNTIYF
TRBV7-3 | CASSPTTGPEGYTF
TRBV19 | CASTQRTQGRDKDGGNTIYF
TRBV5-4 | CASTRGGYNEKLFF
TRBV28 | CATRSSLRGETQYF
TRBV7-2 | CASSAAPSSYNEQFF
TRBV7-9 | CASSSHETGRTEAFF
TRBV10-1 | CAAVYLRGTGGLREQYF
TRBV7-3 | CASSRGSNQPQHF
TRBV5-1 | CASSSRDRVYEQYF
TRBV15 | CATSRDPHSTYEQYF
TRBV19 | CASSPTRQYSNQPQHF